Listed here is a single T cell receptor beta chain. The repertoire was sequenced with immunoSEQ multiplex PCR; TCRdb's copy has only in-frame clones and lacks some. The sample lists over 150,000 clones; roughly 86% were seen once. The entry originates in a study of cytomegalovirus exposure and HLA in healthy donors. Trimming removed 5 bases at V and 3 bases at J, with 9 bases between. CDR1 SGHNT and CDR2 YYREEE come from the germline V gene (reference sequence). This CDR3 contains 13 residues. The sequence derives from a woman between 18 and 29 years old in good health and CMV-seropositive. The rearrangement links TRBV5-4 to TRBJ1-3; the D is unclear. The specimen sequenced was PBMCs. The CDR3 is CASSPRGGNTIYF. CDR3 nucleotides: TGTGCCAGCAGTCCTCGGGGTGGAAACACCATATATTTT.